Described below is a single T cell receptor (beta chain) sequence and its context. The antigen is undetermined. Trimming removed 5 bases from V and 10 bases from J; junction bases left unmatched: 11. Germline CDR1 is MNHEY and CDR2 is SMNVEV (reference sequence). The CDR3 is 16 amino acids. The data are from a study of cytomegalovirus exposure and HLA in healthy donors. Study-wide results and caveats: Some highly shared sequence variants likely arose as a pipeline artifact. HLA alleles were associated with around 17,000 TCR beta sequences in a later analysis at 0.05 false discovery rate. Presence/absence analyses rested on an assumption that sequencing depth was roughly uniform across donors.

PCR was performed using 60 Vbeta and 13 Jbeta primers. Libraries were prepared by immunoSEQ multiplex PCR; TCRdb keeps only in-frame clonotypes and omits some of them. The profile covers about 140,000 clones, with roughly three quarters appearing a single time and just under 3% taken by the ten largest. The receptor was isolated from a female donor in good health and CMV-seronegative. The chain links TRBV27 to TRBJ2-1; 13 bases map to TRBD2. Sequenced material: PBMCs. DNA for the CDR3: TGTGCCAGCAGTCCTCGGACTAGCGGGAGTGGAGGAGAGCAGTTCTTC. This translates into CASSPRTSGSGGEQFF.